The sequence of this TCR beta chain was determined in a study of lymphopenia after photon versus proton radiotherapy. The CDR3 is made up of 14 amino acids. Germline CDR1 is SGDLS and CDR2 is YYNGEE. The germline V and J ends were trimmed by 2 bases and 9 bases, with 16 bases remaining between them. Generated by immunoSEQ multiplex PCR, the TCRdb table keeps only in-frame clones and is missing some. The sample includes about 30,000 clones, 94% of them seen just once. Study-wide points: In patients who died, overall survival fell as post-nadir TCR diversity dropped more. Post-nadir diversity loss with photons came from oligoclonal expansion, particularly CD8+ Temra cells. Relative stability marked proton patients; photon patients lost diversity and naive cells.

Remarks on this clone: Its antigen is undetermined.

V and J are TRBV9 and TRBJ2-3, with D possibly TRBD1 on 5 matching bases. The sequences come from peripheral blood, collected from a patient treated with photon-based radiotherapy. This TCR was sampled from a woman between 50 and 59 years old with cholangiocarcinoma. CDR3 sequence reads: CASSVDSIKDTQYF. As DNA, the CDR3 is TGTGCCAGCAGCGTCGACAGCATTAAAGACACGCAGTATTTT.